A single sample is the source of the 26 T cell receptor beta chains below, sequenced in a study of T cells in Graves' hyperthyroidism and ophthalmopathy. Authors of the study amplified TCR beta CDR3 regions from RNA transcripts. The TCR CDR3 was amplified in a first-round RT-PCR using the HTBI primer set. Via MiXCR, TCRdb re-called the multiplex PCR reads, giving one row per CDR3 protein. The data show 400,000 to 450,000 distinct CDR3 sequences, with under 15% seen just once and around 14% held by the top ten. Sequencing was carried out using blood. The receptor set was obtained from a man between 18 and 35 years old with Graves' ophthalmopathy.

The rearrangement joins TRBV6-1 to TRBJ1-5; D possibly corresponds to TRBD1 (5 bases). The CDR3 is made up of 15 amino acids. Germline V lookup: CDR1 MNHNS, CDR2 SASEGT. Between the trimmed V and J ends, which lost 3 bases and 4 bases, there was a span of 13 bases. CDR3 sequence (DNA): TGTGCCAGCAGTGATTTTTGGGGCGCTAATCAGCCCCAGCATTTT. Protein product: CASSDFWGANQPQHF.

This clonotype was detected many times. The chain employs TRBV15 and TRBJ1-1, with D possibly TRBD1 on 6 matching bases. This CDR3 region has 14 residues. Trimming took off 4 bases at V and 4 bases at J, with 13 bases between the two ends. Germline CDR1 reads LNHNV; CDR2 reads YYDKDF (reference sequence). The CDR3 nucleotides are TGTGCCACCAGCAACAGGGTGGTAGGCACTGAAGCTTTCTTT. Its protein is CATSNRVVGTEAFF.

The chain couples TRBV4-1 to TRBJ1-5; D gene unclear. Trimming cost V 4 bases and J 0 bases, with 10 bases left between them. Looked up from germline, CDR1 is MGHRA and CDR2 is YSYEKL. The CDR3 loop spans 15 amino acids. Written as DNA, the CDR3 is TGCGCCAGCAGCCCCTTAATCGATAGCAATCAGCCCCAGCATTTT. Protein product: CASSPLIDSNQPQHF.

This clonotype showed up many times. The chain has TRBV20-1 and TRBJ1-2; possible D gene TRBD1, 5 bases. Germline-derived CDR1 and CDR2 are DFQATT and SNEGSKA (reference sequence). The germline V and J ends were trimmed by 3 bases and 0 bases, with 20 bases remaining between them. CDR3 length: 17 amino acids. This CDR3 reads CSASTPSTTGPNYGYTF. As DNA, the CDR3 is TGCAGTGCTAGCACCCCCTCTACAACGGGACCTAACTATGGCTACACCTTC.

The gene calls are TRBV4-1 and TRBJ2-5; TRBD2 aligns across 7 bases. The CDR3 covers 15 residues. V was pared by 1 base and J by 6 bases, with 8 bases of the junction left unmatched. CDR1 and CDR2 (germline): MGHRA, YSYEKL. CDR3 nucleotides: TGCGCCAGCAGCCAAGTGCAAAGCGGGGTACAGACCCAGTACTTC. Amino acids: CASSQVQSGVQTQYF.

Many counts were recorded for this clonotype. The chain has TRBV7-2 and TRBJ2-3; no reliable D call. With 1 base removed from V and 0 bases from J, the gap between germline ends came to 8 bases. The CDR3 loop spans 15 amino acids. Germline loops: CDR1 SGHTA, CDR2 FQGNSA. The CDR3 loop reads CASSLVSRSTDTQYF. The CDR3 nucleotides read TGTGCCAGCAGCTTAGTATCTAGAAGCACAGATACGCAGTATTTT. Full variable domain (missing parts from reference TRBV7-2 and TRBJ2-3): GAGVSQSPSNKVTEKGKDVELRCDPISGHTALYWYRQSLGQGLEFLIYFQGNSAPDKSGLPSDRFSAERTGGSVSTLTIQRTQQEDSAVYLCASSLVSRSTDTQYFGPGTRLTVL.

This rearrangement joins TRBV6-1 to TRBJ2-7; D might be TRBD1 (7 bases). The CDR3 length is 14 residues. Per germline, CDR1 MNHNS and CDR2 SASEGT. V lost 6 bases, J lost 2 bases, and 14 bases lay in between. CDR3 loop: CASRGGQGAYEQYF. CDR3 nucleotide sequence: TGTGCCAGCAGAGGGGGGCAGGGGGCCTACGAGCAGTACTTC.

The sample holds many counts of this clonotype. The chain carries TRBV6-1 and TRBJ1-2; 9 bases match TRBD1. Germline assignment: CDR1 MNHNS and CDR2 SASEGT. The J segment lost 3 bases and the V segment lost 7 bases, leaving 18 bases of the junction unmatched. There are 18 residues in the CDR3. Here the CDR3 DNA reads TGTGCCAGCATGAACGACGGGACAGGGAGGATTCAGGACTATGGCTACACCTTC. Its protein is CASMNDGTGRIQDYGYTF.

The table lists this clonotype with a few counts. V is TRBV19 and J is TRBJ2-1, with TRBD2 identical over 13 bases. Trimming removed 3 bases from V and 9 bases from J; junction bases left unmatched: 5. The CDR3 sequence is 15 residues long. Germline assignment: CDR1 LNHDA and CDR2 SQIVND (reference sequence). The DNA of the CDR3 is TGTGCCAGTAGTATGCGGGGACTAGCGGGACGTGAGCAGTTCTTC. It codes for CASSMRGLAGREQFF.

In this sample, this clonotype turned up many times. The chain carries TRBV3-1 and TRBJ2-2; 9 positions match TRBD2. The V and J ends lost 1 base and 0 bases, in that order; junction bases with no gene match: 6. Germline V gene lookup returns CDR1 LGHDT and CDR2 YNNKEL (reference sequence). CDR3 length: 18 residues. The CDR3 region has the DNA TGTGCCAGCAGCCAAGTGTATAGCGGGAGCGCGAACACCGGGGAGCTGTTTTTT. Amino acid sequence: CASSQVYSGSANTGELFF.

This clonotype came up many times. This chain connects TRBV5-5 to TRBJ2-3; TRBD2 agrees at 8 bases. The V segment lost 4 bases and the J segment 7 bases; nucleotides outside the gene matches: 2. The CDR3 has 12 residues. Germline V gene lookup returns CDR1 SGHKS and CDR2 YYEKEE (reference sequence). The CDR3 region is CASSPGGNTQYF. The CDR3 nucleotides are TGTGCCAGCAGCCCGGGGGGGAATACGCAGTATTTT.

The table lists this clonotype with a few counts. V is TRBV27 and J is TRBJ2-7; TRBD2 is a possible D gene (6 bases). Germline-derived CDR1 and CDR2 are MNHEY and SMNVEV (reference sequence). The CDR3 sequence is 15 residues long. V was clipped by 6 bases and J by 2 bases, with 17 bases between them. CDR3 sequence: CASSLRSSGTYEQYF. CDR3 DNA sequence: TGTGCCAGCAGCCTCCGGAGTAGCGGTACCTACGAGCAGTACTTC.

This clonotype was picked up many times. The chain links TRBV24-1 to TRBJ2-7; 7 bases are a match to TRBD1. The CDR3 covers 13 residues. Per germline, CDR1 KGHDR and CDR2 SFDVKD. J gave up 6 bases and V 5 bases, and 6 bases lay outside the gene matches. The CDR3 loop is CATSVQQGSEQYF. The CDR3 DNA sequence: TGTGCCACCAGTGTACAACAGGGGAGCGAGCAGTACTTC.

The chain employs TRBV19 and TRBJ2-2; D remains unclear. The CDR3 runs 15 residues. Germline CDR1 and CDR2: LNHDA and SQIVND (reference sequence). Trimming took off 5 bases at V and 3 bases at J, with 13 bases between the two ends. The CDR3 protein is CASSPWDGDTGELFF. The CDR3 nucleotides read TGTGCCAGTAGTCCCTGGGATGGGGACACCGGGGAGCTGTTTTTT. The full variable domain, completed using reference TRBV19 and TRBJ2-2, is DGGITQSPKYLFRKEGQNVTLSCEQNLNHDAMYWYRQDPGQGLRLIYYSQIVNDFQKGDIAEGYSVSREKKESFPLTVTSAQKNPTAFYLCASSPWDGDTGELFFGEGSRLTVL.

This clonotype was counted at least ten times. The chain links TRBV11-2 to TRBJ2-5; 8 positions agree with TRBD2. After removal of 5 bases from V and 3 bases from J, the junction contained 8 bases not matched to a gene. Germline-derived CDR1 and CDR2 are SGHAT and FQNNGV. This CDR3 contains 15 residues. CDR3 loop: CASSRRDSGKETQYF. The CDR3 DNA is TGTGCCAGCAGCCGCCGAGATAGCGGGAAAGAGACCCAGTACTTC.

The V gene is TRBV6-6, the J gene TRBJ1-4, with TRBD1 identical over 9 bases. The germline gives CDR1 MNHNY, CDR2 SVGAGI (reference sequence). J was trimmed by 8 bases and V by 1 base; bases with no gene match: 5. The CDR3 loop spans 15 amino acids. CDR3 in amino acids: CASSYYGTGNEKLFF. For the CDR3, the DNA is TGTGCCAGCAGTTACTACGGGACAGGGAACGAAAAACTGTTTTTT.

This sequence joins TRBV3-1 and TRBJ2-1, with 7 bases fitting TRBD2. CDR3 length equals 17 residues. Losses at the gene ends were 2 bases for V and 2 bases for J; bases not matched to a gene: 9. From germline, CDR1 is LGHDT and CDR2 YNNKEL (reference sequence). CDR3 sequence (DNA): TGTGCCAGCAGCCAATTAGGGACTACCAGCCCCTACAATGAGCAGTTCTTC. This sequence encodes CASSQLGTTSPYNEQFF.

The gene calls are TRBV20-1 and TRBJ2-1; unclear D gene. CDR3 length: 16 residues. V was shortened by 1 base and J by 3 bases, with 16 bases between the two germline ends. Germline CDR1 and CDR2: DFQATT and SNEGSKA (reference sequence). The CDR3 protein is CSARGFKGFFYNEQFF. CDR3 DNA: TGCAGTGCTAGAGGTTTTAAGGGTTTTTTCTACAATGAGCAGTTCTTC.

Many counts were recorded for this clonotype. The V and J genes are TRBV4-1 and TRBJ2-3, with TRBD2 matching 13 bases. The CDR3 sequence is 16 residues long. J lost 5 bases, V lost 6 bases, and 8 bases had no gene match. The V gene's germline CDR1 is MGHRA and CDR2 YSYEKL. The CDR3 coding sequence is TGCGCCAGCAGGAGTGGACTAGCGGGAGAATTAGATACGCAGTATTTT. As protein: CASRSGLAGELDTQYF.

In its sample, this clonotype was seen many times. The V gene is TRBV3-1, the J gene TRBJ2-7; D remains unclear. V was cut by 0 bases and J by 2 bases, with 8 bases left in between. The germline V gene has CDR1 LGHDT and CDR2 YNNKEL (reference sequence). The length of the CDR3 is 14 residues. CDR3 residues: CASSQETRTYEQYF. The CDR3 region has the DNA TGTGCCAGCAGCCAAGAAACGAGGACCTACGAGCAGTACTTC.

At least ten counts were recorded for this clonotype. V is TRBV27 and J is TRBJ2-1; the match to TRBD2 covers 9 bases. The CDR3 loop spans 14 amino acids. Germline values: CDR1 MNHEY, CDR2 SMNVEV (reference sequence). The V and J ends lost 6 bases and 5 bases, in that order; junction bases with no gene match: 5. The CDR3 sequence: CASSLGLANNEQFF. CDR3 nucleotide sequence: TGTGCCAGCAGCTTAGGACTAGCGAACAATGAGCAGTTCTTC.

This clonotype has ten or more counts. The genes are TRBV18 and TRBJ1-1, with D perhaps TRBD1 (6 bases). V was clipped by 3 bases and J by 4 bases, with 15 bases between them. Germline CDR1 and CDR2: KGHSH and LQKENI. CDR3 length: 15 amino acids. For the CDR3, the DNA is TGTGCCAGCTCACCCCTGAGGGGACAAGGCACTGAAGCTTTCTTT. Amino acids: CASSPLRGQGTEAFF.

This rearrangement joins TRBV18 to TRBJ2-4; D is uncertain. The germline V gene encodes CDR1 KGHSH and CDR2 LQKENI. Trimming removed 6 bases from V and 5 bases from J, with 14 bases in between. This CDR3 comprises 14 residues. The CDR3 nucleotides read TGTGCCAGCTCGCTCACACCTCCCGAAAACATTCAGTACTTC. Translating it yields CASSLTPPENIQYF. The full variable domain, its missing parts supplied by reference TRBV18 and TRBJ2-4, is NAGVMQNPRHLVRRRGQEARLRCSPMKGHSHVYWYRQLPEEGLKFMVYLQKENIIDESGMPKERFSAEFPKEGPSILRIQQVVRGDSAAYFCASSLTPPENIQYFGAGTRLSVL.

This clonotype has a count of ten or more. V gene TRBV7-9 combines with J gene TRBJ2-5, with D unresolved. Germline V gene sequence: CDR1 SEHNR, CDR2 FQNEAQ (reference sequence). There are 14 residues in the CDR3. Trimming took 2 bases from V and 5 from J, leaving 12 bases between them. The CDR3 loop is CASSLSGHRETQYF. CDR3 coding DNA: TGTGCCAGCAGCTTATCGGGCCATAGGGAGACCCAGTACTTC.

The chain uses TRBV3-1 and TRBJ2-7; D might be TRBD2 (7 bases). Germline V gene lookup returns CDR1 LGHDT and CDR2 YNNKEL (reference sequence). Trimming took 3 bases from V and 7 from J, leaving 13 bases between them. The CDR3 is 13 residues long. This chain's CDR3 is CASSQAGAGEQYF. DNA for the CDR3: TGTGCCAGCAGCCAGGCGGGGGCCGGAGAGCAGTACTTC.

V and J are TRBV6-1 and TRBJ2-5; D possibly corresponds to TRBD2 (6 bases). V was pared by 2 bases and J by 5 bases, with 18 bases between. The V gene's germline CDR1 is MNHNS and CDR2 SASEGT. The CDR3 is made up of 16 amino acids. The CDR3 region is CASSEHWYGGRETQYF. The CDR3 DNA reads TGTGCCAGCAGTGAACATTGGTACGGGGGTAGGGAGACCCAGTACTTC.